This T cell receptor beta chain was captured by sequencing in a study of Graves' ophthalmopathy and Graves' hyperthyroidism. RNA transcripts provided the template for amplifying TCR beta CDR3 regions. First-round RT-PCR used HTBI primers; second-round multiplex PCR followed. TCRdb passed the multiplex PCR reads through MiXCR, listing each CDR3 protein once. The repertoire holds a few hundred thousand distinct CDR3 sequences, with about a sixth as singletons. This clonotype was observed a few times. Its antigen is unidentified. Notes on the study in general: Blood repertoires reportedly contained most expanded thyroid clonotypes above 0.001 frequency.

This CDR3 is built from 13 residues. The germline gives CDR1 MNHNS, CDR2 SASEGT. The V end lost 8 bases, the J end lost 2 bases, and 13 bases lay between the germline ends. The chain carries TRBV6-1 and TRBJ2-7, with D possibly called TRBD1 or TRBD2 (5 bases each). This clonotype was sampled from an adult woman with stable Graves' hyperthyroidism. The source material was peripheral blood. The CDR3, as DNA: TGTGCCAGCGGACCCGGGGCCACCTACGAGCAGTACTTC. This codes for CASGPGATYEQYF.